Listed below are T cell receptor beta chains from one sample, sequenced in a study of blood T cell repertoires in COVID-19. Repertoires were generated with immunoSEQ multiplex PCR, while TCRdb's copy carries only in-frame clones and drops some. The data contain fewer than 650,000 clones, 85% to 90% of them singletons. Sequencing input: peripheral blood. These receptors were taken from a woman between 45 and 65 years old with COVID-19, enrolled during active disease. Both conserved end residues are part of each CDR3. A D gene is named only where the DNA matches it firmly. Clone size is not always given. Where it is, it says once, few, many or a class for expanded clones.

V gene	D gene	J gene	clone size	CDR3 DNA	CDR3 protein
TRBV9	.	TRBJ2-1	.	TGTGCCAGCAGCGCGGACGGGGATGAGCAGTTCTTC	CASSADGDEQFF
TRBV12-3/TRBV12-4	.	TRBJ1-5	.	TGTGCCAGCAGTTTTGGGCACAATCAGCCCCAGCATTTT	CASSFGHNQPQHF
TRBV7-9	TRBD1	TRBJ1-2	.	TGTGCCAGCAATGAGGACAGGGGGGACGGCTACACCTTC	CASNEDRGDGYTF
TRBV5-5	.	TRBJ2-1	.	TGTGCCAGCAGCCAGGGGCTGATTTCTAACAATGAGCAGTTCTTC	CASSQGLISNNEQFF
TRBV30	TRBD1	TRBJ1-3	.	TGTGCCCGGACAGGCCGATCTATCTCTGGAAACACCATATATTTT	CARTGRSISGNTIYF
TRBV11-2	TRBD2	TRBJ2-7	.	TGTGCCAGCAGCCCTGGGAGGGGACCAGCCCACGAGCAGTACTTC	CASSPGRGPAHEQYF
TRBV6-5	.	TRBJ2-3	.	TGTGCCAGCCTTCAGGTGGATACGCAGTATTTT	CASLQVDTQYF
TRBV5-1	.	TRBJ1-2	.	TGCGCCAGCAGCTCCCGAGGCGGGATACCCTATGGCTACACCTTC	CASSSRGGIPYGYTF
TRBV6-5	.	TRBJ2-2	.	TGTGCCAGCCTGAAAGTACAGAACACCGGGGAGCTGTTTTTT	CASLKVQNTGELFF
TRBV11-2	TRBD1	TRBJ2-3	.	TGTGCCAGCAGCTTACTCCCCGGACAGGGGGAAGATACGCAGTATTTT	CASSLLPGQGEDTQYF
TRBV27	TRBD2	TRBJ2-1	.	TGTGCCAGCACCCCACTAGCGGGGGCCCGAGATGAGCAGTTCTTC	CASTPLAGARDEQFF
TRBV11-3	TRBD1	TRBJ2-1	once	TGTGCCAGCAGCTTAGGGGGGACAGGCGAATATGAGCAGTTCTTC	CASSLGGTGEYEQFF
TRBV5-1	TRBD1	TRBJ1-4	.	TGCGCCAGCAGCTCCGAGGGGGCGACTAATGAAAAACTGTTTTTT	CASSSEGATNEKLFF
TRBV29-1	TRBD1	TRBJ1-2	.	TGCAGCGTTGCCCTCCGGGACAGAAGTTCCTATGGCTACACCTTC	CSVALRDRSSYGYTF
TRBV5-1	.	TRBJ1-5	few	TGCGCCAGCAGCTGGGCAGGGAATCAGCCCCAGCATTTT	CASSWAGNQPQHF
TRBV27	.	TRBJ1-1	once	TGTGCCAGCAGAGGACATAAGAACACTGAAGCTTTCTTT	CASRGHKNTEAFF
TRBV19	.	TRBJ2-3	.	TGTGCCAGTCGGGGGAGGGGGGTGAGCACAGATACGCAGTATTTT	CASRGRGVSTDTQYF
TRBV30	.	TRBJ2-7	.	TGTGCCTGGAGTGTCGGGCAGGGGATACACTACGAGCAGTACTTC	CAWSVGQGIHYEQYF
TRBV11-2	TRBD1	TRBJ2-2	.	TGTGCCAGCAGCCGACCGGGACAGGGGGCCGGGGAGCTGTTTTTT	CASSRPGQGAGELFF
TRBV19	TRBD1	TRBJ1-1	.	TGTGCCAGTAGTATAGAGGGACAGGGGGGCGAAGCTTTCTTT	CASSIEGQGGEAFF
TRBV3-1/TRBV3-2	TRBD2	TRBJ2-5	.	TGTGCCAGCAGCCAAGTACTAGCGCGGGAGACCCAGTACTTC	CASSQVLARETQYF
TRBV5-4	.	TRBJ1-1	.	TGTGTTGTAGGGGTTGAAGCTTTCTTT	CVVGVEAFF
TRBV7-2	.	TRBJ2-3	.	TGTGCCAGCAGCAGGAGGGCCAGCACAGATACGCAGTATTTT	CASSRRASTDTQYF
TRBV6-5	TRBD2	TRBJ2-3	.	TGTGCCAGCAGTCAGCGGGGGCTCACAGATACGCAGTATTTT	CASSQRGLTDTQYF
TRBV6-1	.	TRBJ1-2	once	TGTGCCAGCAGTGATGCGGGACGGGGAGTATATGGCTACACCTTC	CASSDAGRGVYGYTF
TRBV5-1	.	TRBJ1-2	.	TGCGCCAGCAGCCCTGCGGGGGGCTCTAACTATGGCTACACCTTC	CASSPAGGSNYGYTF
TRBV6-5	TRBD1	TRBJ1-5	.	TGTGCCAGCAGTTACGGGACAGGTGGCAATCAGCCCCAGCATTTT	CASSYGTGGNQPQHF
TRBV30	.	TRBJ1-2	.	TGTGCCTGGGGGGCTCTCGGCGGATATGGCTACACCTTC	CAWGALGGYGYTF
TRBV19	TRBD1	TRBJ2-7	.	TGTGCCAGTGAAATTAGGGGGCAGGGACCCCACGAGCAGTACTTC	CASEIRGQGPHEQYF
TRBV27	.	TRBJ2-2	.	TGTGCCAGCAGTTTCGAGTTTAACACCGGGGAGCTGTTTTTT	CASSFEFNTGELFF
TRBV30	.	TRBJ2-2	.	TGTGCCTGGATTTCCGGCCCAGGGACCGGGGAGCTGTTTTTT	CAWISGPGTGELFF
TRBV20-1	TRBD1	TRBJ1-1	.	TGCAGTGCTAGTCGACAGGGGGCGTACACTGAAGCTTTCTTT	CSASRQGAYTEAFF
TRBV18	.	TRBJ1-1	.	TGTGCCAGCTCACAGGGGGGGAACATGAACACTGAAGCTTTCTTT	CASSQGGNMNTEAFF
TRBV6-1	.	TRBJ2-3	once	TGTGCCAGCAGTGAACTGACAGGCACAGATACGCAGTATTTT	CASSELTGTDTQYF
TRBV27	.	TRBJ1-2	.	TGTGCCAGCAGTTCCTTAGCCCATCCGTGGACCTTC	CASSSLAHPWTF
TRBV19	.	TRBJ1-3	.	TGTGCCAGAGGGGTCCCAGGGCGCCGTCACACCATATATTTT	CARGVPGRRHTIYF
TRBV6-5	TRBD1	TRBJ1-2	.	TGTGCCAGCAGGGCTCCGGGACAGGGGACTGGCTACACCTTC	CASRAPGQGTGYTF
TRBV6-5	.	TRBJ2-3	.	TGTGCCAGCAGCCCGGGACTCCCCACAGATACGCAGTATTTT	CASSPGLPTDTQYF
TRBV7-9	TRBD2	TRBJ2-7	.	TGTGCCAGCAGCTCGAGGGCTAGCGGGGGATCTTTTAGCTCCTACGAGCAGTACTTC	CASSSRASGGSFSSYEQYF
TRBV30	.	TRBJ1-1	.	TGTGCCTGGAGTCGACAGTCCACTGAAGCTTTCTTT	CAWSRQSTEAFF
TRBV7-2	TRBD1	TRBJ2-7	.	TGTGCCAGCAGCTTGCTGACAGGGCCGTCCTACGAGCAGTACTTC	CASSLLTGPSYEQYF
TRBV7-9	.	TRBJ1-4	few	TGTGCCAGCAGCTTGGGAGCAACTAATGAAAAACTGTTTTTT	CASSLGATNEKLFF
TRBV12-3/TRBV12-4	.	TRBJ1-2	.	TGTGCCAGCAGTTTGGGGGCAGATGGGGGCTACACCTTC	CASSLGADGGYTF
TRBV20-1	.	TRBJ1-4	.	TGCAGTGCTAGGAGGGAGGAACTGTTTTTT	CSARREELFF
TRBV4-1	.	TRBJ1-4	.	TGCGCCAGCAGCCAAGGGCAGGGTGGAAAACTGTTTTTT	CASSQGQGGKLFF
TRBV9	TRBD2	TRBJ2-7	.	TGTGCCAGCAGCCGTAGCGGGGGGGCGCGGGAGCAGTACTTC	CASSRSGGAREQYF
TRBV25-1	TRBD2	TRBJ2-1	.	TGTGCCAGCGGCTTAGGACTAGCGGGGGGAAATGAGCAGTTCTTC	CASGLGLAGGNEQFF
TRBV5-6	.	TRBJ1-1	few	TGTGCCAGCAGCCTGCAGGGTCCCACTGAAGCTTTCTTT	CASSLQGPTEAFF
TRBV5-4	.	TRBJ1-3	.	TGTGCCAGCAGCTTACAGGGTATACCTGGAAACACCATATATTTT	CASSLQGIPGNTIYF
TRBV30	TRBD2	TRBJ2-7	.	TGTGCCTGGAGTGCGGCGGGGGGCTACGAGCAGTACTTC	CAWSAAGGYEQYF
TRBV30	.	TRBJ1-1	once	TGTGCCTGGAGTTCAGACAGGGAAGCTTTCTTT	CAWSSDREAFF
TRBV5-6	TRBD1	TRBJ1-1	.	TGTGCCAGCAGCTTACAACAGGGGCGGACTGAAGCTTTCTTT	CASSLQQGRTEAFF
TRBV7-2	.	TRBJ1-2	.	TGTGCCACCCTTCTGGGGCCGGGAGGCTATGGCTACACCTTC	CATLLGPGGYGYTF
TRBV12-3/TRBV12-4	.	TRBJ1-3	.	TGTGCCAGCAGTTTCAGTATTGGAAACACCATATATTTT	CASSFSIGNTIYF
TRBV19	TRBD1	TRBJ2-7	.	TGTGCCAGTAGCAACAGGGGTACCTACGAGCAGTACTTC	CASSNRGTYEQYF